This TCR beta chain was observed in a study of T-cell reconstitution after alpha-beta-depleted transplantation in children. Losses at the gene ends were 5 bases for V and 6 bases for J; bases not matched to a gene: 6. CDR3 length: 13 amino acids. CDR1 and CDR2 (germline): DFQATT, SNEGSKA (reference sequence). TCRbeta library preparation incorporated unique molecular identifiers. TCRdb recomputed calls from the PCR reads with MiXCR, one row per CDR3 protein. The table lists almost 600,000 distinct CDR3 sequences, over 25% of them singletons. V gene TRBV20-1 combines with J gene TRBJ2-3; 9 nucleotides match TRBD2. The sequencing used PBMCs, collected before TCRalphabeta/CD19-depleted stem cell transplant. This clonotype was obtained from a boy under two years old with Wiskott-Aldrich syndrome, due to receive a stem cell transplant. CDR3 sequence: CSAETSGADTQYF. DNA of the CDR3: TGCAGTGCTGAGACTAGCGGAGCGGATACGCAGTATTTT.